Shown below are 4 T cell receptor beta chains from a single sample sequenced in a study of beta chain features in type 1 diabetes. As every portion of the isolated RNA was reverse transcribed, the sequencing read expressed TCRB transcripts. Assay: immunoSEQ multiplex PCR; the TCRdb copy retains only in-frame clones and omits some. The sample records 15,000 or so clones, roughly 40% being singletons. Sequenced sample: stem cell memory CD4+ T cells from blood. The receptors derive from a woman aged 40 to 50 in good health.

The sample holds one count of this clone. The chain combines TRBV6-1 with TRBJ2-1, with 10 bases lining up with TRBD2. The V and J ends lost 7 bases and 7 bases, in that order; junction bases with no gene match: 7. The CDR3 totals 14 residues. Per the germline V gene, CDR1 is MNHNS and CDR2 is SASEGT. This CDR3 is CASKAGGPMNEQFF. As DNA, the CDR3 is TGTGCCAGCAAAGCGGGGGGGCCTATGAATGAGCAGTTCTTC.

The rearrangement uses TRBV6-5 and TRBJ1-3, with D uncertain. Per the germline V gene, CDR1 is MNHEY and CDR2 is SVGAGI. Between the trimmed V and J ends, which lost 6 bases and 0 bases, there was a span of 12 bases. CDR3 length: 15 residues. Here the CDR3 DNA reads TGTGCCAGCAGGGGCCCAGCCAGCTCTGGAAACACCATATATTTT. Protein sequence: CASRGPASSGNTIYF.

The chain carries TRBV5-1 and TRBJ2-5; possibly TRBD2 for D (6 bases). The germline V and J ends were trimmed by 4 bases and 2 bases, with 33 bases remaining between them. The CDR3 loop spans 21 amino acids. Germline V gives CDR1 SGHRS, CDR2 YFSETQ. The CDR3 coding sequence is TGCGCCAGCAGCCCCGTGTCGCGGGGCCTGGTCCTCGCCCCAGGACAAGAGACCCAGTACTTC. Its translation is CASSPVSRGLVLAPGQETQYF.

This clone was counted a few times. The junction shows a germline mismatch at one end, possibly a read error. This sequence joins TRBV5-1 and TRBJ2-7; D may be TRBD2 (6 bases). The CDR3 covers 15 residues. The germline V gene has CDR1 SGHRS and CDR2 YFSETQ. CDR3 in DNA: TGCGCCAGCGGCTTCGGTCGGGGGAGTTCCTACGAGCAGTACTTC. Protein: CASGFGRGSSYEQYF.